This T cell receptor beta chain emerged from a study of T cells in Graves' hyperthyroidism and ophthalmopathy (dated by TCRdb to between 2019 and 2020). About the full investigation: Peripheral blood was sampled at the time of initial diagnosis, prior to any treatment. To identify TCR V-J signatures that set the groups apart, the researchers used a discovery cohort of 100 patients, made up of 40 to 45 with Graves' ophthalmopathy and 57 with stable Graves' hyperthyroidism. Prospective prediction of ophthalmopathy was tested in an independent validation cohort consisting of about 19 hyperthyroidism patients and more than 15 patients who later progressed to ophthalmopathy. For training and testing, the 110 or so patients in the discovery cohort were randomly divided in a 7:3 ratio. In more than 5 Graves' hyperthyroidism patients, the study also compared T-cell repertoires from thyroid tissue with T-cell repertoires from blood. After sampling, hyperthyroidism patients received methimazole starting at 30 mg daily, and ophthalmopathy patients received high-dose intravenous methylprednisolone. The paper reports TCR Vbeta CDR3 sequencing of roughly 140 peripheral blood samples: 40 or so ophthalmopathy, under 85 hyperthyroidism and approximately 17 progressor patients. Broader findings and caveats from the paper: Sample size was not statistically predetermined, and investigators were not blinded to group allocation. In validation, the model predicted progression to ophthalmopathy a median of 6.5 months before onset, with over 60% sensitivity and just under 75% specificity. Most expanded thyroid clonotypes (frequency above 0.001) were also detected in blood, a finding suggesting that blood repertoires may reflect thyroid immune responses. In cross-validation, a model built on a 13 V-J signature told ophthalmopathy apart from stable hyperthyroidism with just under 90% sensitivity and about 81% specificity, and in testing the same model reached 80%/75%.

Hyperthyroidism patients were newly diagnosed, with disease duration under 2 months, and aged 18 to 65 years. Any patient with an uncontrolled infection, another autoimmune disease, pregnancy or lactation was excluded. Clinical symptoms, serum thyroxine and TRAb, thyroid ultrasound, and orbital computed tomography formed the basis for the diagnoses. Blood from progressor patients was collected at the time of first diagnosis with hyperthyroidism, before any ophthalmopathy symptoms had appeared. Ficoll-Paque density gradient centrifugation was used to isolate PBMCs from under 11 ml of fresh peripheral blood. Progressor patients were initially diagnosed with Graves' hyperthyroidism and developed ophthalmopathy during follow-up. Total RNA was extracted with Trizol reagent, and quality was checked on an Agilent 2100 Bioanalyzer. This clonotype was recorded at least ten times. Its antigen is not yet known. Per-nucleotide qualities are absent, and no much larger clonotype sits a single base away.

TCR beta CDR3 regions were amplified from RNA transcripts. The first round of RT-PCR for the TCR CDR3 was performed with the HTBI primer set and the Qiagen OneStep RT-PCR kit. Libraries were constructed in a second round of multiplex PCR, after which size selection and purification were carried out. Sequencing of the libraries was done on an Illumina HiSeq2000 using paired-end 100 bp reads. The authors processed their data as follows. SOAPnuke was used to process the raw data, with reads discarded if the reads contained adapters or uncalled bases, had a mean Phred below 15, or lacked an exact constant-primer or identifier match. COPE v1.2.5 was used to merge the high-quality paired reads, and each unique nucleotide sequence was defined as a clonotype. MiTCR v1.1 was used to align clonotypes to the IMGT TRBV, TRBD and TRBJ reference segments. Analysis was restricted to V-J combinations with a frequency above 0.0001, which covered approximately 99% of repertoires. The TCS score was defined as the ratio of F50 (clonal expansion) to E x V (chaos), calculated using BLOSUM62-based TCRdist between CDR3 peptides within each V-J. Welch's t-statistics and random forest reduced 450 to 600 V-J features to some 14, which were used in a naive Bayes classifier (R e1071). Starting from the raw public reads, TCRdb applied fastp trimming at Q25, assembled clones with MiXCR and retained in-frame beta chains. Entries are consolidated by CDR3 protein sequence, retaining the most common genes and DNA. V and J calls and clone size were set by TCRdb, not the authors. The sample yields around 250,000 distinct CDR3 sequences; more than 14% were counted once. Approximately 12% of the sample rests with the top ten.

This receptor was identified in a woman aged 40 to 50 with Graves' hyperthyroidism that later progressed to Graves' ophthalmopathy. Sequenced: blood.

The DNA sequence is TGTGCCAGCAGGATTGGTACAGGGCGAAGTGGCTACACCTTC. This codes for CASRIGTGRSGYTF. The chain couples TRBV28 to TRBJ1-2; perhaps TRBD1 is the D gene, with 6 bases matching. The CDR3 has 14 amino acids, counting the end cysteine and phenylalanine. The retained sequence is limited to the CDR3, 42 bases, with the frame set at the first base. CDR1 MDHEN and CDR2 SYDVKM are derived from the germline V gene. The V and J ends are trimmed by 6 bases and 7 bases, leaving 18 bases between them.